This T cell receptor (beta chain) was observed in a study of CDR3 diversity in severe acne. Each CDR3 protein gets one entry after TCRdb re-called the PCR reads with MiXCR. Altogether 100,000 or so distinct CDR3 sequences are present, roughly half being singletons, with the ten largest covering 9.5% to 15%. Material: blood. This TCR was sampled from a male donor with acne.

CDR3 protein: CASSRQQGQETQYF. Written as DNA, the CDR3 is TGTGCCAGCAGTCGTCAACAGGGACAAGAGACCCAGTACTTC. The gene calls are TRBV6-5 and TRBJ2-5; D is possibly TRBD1 (6 bases). Trimming stripped 5 bases from V and 2 bases from J, with 12 bases between. Per the germline V gene, CDR1 is MNHEY and CDR2 is SVGAGI. The CDR3 has 14 residues.